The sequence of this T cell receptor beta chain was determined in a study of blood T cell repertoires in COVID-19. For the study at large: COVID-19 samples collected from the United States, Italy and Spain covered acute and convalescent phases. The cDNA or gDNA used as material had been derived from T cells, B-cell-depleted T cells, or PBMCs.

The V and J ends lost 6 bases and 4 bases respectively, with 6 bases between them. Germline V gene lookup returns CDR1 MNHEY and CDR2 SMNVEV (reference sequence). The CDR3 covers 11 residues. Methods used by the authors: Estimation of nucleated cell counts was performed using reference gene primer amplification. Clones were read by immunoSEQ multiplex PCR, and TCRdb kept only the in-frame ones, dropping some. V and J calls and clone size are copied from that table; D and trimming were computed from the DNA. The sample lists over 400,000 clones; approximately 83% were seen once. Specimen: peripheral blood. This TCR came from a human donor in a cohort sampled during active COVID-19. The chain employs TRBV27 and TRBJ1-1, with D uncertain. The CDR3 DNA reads TGTGCCAGCAGGCGCCTCACTGAAGCTTTCTTT. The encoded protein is CASRRLTEAFF.